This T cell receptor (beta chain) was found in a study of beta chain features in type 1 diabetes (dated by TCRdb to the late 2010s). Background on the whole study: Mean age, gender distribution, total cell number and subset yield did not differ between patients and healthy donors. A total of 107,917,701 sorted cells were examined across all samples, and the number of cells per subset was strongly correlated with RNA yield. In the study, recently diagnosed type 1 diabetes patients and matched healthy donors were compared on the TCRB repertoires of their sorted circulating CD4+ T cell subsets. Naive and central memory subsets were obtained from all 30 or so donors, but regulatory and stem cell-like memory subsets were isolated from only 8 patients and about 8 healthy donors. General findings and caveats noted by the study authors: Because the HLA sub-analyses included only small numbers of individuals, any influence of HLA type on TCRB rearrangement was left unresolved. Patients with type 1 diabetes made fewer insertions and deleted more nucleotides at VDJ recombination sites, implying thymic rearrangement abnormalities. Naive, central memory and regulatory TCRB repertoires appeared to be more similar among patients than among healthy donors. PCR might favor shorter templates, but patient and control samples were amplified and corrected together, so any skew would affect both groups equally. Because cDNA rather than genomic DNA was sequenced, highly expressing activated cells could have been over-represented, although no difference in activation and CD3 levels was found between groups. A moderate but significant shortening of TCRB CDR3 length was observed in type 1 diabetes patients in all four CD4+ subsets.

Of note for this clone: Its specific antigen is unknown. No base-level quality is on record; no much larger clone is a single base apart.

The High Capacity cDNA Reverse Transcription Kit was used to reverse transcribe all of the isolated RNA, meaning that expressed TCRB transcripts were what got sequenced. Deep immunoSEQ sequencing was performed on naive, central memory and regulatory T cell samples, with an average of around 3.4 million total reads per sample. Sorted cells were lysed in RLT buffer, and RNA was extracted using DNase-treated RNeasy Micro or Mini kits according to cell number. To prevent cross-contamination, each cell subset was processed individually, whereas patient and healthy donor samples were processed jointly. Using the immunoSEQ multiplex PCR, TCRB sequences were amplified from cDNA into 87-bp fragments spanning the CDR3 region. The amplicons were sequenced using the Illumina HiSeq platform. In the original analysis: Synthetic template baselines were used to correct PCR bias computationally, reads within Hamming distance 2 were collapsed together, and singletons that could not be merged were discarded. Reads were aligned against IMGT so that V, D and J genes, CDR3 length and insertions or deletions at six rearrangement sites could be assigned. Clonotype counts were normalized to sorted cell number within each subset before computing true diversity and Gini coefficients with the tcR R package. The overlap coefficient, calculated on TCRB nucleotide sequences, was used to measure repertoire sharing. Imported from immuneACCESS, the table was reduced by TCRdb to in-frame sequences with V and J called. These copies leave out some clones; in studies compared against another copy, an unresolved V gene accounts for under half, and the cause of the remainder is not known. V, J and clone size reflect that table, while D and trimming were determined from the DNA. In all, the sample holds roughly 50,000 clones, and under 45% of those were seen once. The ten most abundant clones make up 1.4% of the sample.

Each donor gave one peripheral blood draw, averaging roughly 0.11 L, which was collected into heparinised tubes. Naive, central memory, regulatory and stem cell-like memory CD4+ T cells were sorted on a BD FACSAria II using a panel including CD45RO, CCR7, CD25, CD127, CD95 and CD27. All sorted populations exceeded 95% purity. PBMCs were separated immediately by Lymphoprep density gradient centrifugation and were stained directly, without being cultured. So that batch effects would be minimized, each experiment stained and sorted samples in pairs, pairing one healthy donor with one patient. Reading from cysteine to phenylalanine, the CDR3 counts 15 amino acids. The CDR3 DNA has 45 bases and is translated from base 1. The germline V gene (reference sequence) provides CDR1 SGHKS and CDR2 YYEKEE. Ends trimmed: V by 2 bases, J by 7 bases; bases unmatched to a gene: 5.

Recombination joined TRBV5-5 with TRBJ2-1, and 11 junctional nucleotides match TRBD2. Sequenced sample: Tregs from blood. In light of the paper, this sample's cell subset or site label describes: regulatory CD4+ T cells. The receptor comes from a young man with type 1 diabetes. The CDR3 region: CASSFRLAGRNEQFF. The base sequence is TGTGCCAGCAGCTTCCGACTAGCGGGAAGGAATGAGCAGTTCTTC.